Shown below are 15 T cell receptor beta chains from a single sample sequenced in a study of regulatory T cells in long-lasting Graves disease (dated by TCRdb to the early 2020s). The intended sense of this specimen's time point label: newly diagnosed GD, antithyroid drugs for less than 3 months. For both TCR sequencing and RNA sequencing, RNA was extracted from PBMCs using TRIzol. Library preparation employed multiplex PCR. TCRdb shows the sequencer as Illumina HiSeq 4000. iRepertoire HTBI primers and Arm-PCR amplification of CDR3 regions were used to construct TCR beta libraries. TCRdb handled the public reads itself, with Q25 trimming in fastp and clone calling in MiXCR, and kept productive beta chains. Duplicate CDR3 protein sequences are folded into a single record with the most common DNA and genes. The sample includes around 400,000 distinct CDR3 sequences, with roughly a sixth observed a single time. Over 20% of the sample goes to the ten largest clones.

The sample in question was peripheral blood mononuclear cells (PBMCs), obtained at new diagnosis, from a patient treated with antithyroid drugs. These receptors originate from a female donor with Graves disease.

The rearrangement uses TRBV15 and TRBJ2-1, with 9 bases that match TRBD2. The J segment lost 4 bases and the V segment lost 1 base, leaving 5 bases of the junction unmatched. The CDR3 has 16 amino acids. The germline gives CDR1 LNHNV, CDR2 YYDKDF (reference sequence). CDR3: CATSRGVAGEYNEQFF. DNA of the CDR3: TGTGCCACCAGCAGAGGGGTAGCGGGAGAGTACAATGAGCAGTTCTTC.

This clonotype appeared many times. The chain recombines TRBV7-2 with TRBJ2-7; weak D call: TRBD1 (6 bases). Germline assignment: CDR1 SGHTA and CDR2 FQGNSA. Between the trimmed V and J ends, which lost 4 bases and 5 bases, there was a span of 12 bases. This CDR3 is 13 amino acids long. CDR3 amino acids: CASSSPTGNEQYF. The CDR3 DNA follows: TGTGCCAGCAGCTCCCCCACAGGGAACGAGCAGTACTTC.

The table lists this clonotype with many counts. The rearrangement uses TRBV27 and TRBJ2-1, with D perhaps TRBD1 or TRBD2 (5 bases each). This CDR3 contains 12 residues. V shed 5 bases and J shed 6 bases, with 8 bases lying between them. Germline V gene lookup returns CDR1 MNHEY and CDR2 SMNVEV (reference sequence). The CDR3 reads CASSTGANEQFF. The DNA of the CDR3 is TGTGCCAGCAGTACCGGGGCCAATGAGCAGTTCTTC.

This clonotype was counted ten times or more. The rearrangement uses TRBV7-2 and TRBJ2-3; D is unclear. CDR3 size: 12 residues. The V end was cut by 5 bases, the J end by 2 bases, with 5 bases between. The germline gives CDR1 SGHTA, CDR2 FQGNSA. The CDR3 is CASSPITDTQYF. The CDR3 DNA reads TGTGCCAGCAGCCCAATCACAGATACGCAGTATTTT. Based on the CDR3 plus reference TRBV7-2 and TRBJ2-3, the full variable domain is GAGVSQSPSNKVTEKGKDVELRCDPISGHTALYWYRQSLGQGLEFLIYFQGNSAPDKSGLPSDRFSAERTGGSVSTLTIQRTQQEDSAVYLCASSPITDTQYFGPGTRLTVL.

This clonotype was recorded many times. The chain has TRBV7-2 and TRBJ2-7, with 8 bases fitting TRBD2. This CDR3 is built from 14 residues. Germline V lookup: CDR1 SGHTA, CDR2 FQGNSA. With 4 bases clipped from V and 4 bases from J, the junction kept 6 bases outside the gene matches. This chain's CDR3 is CASSSASGGYEQYF. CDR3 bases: TGTGCCAGCAGCTCGGCGAGCGGGGGATACGAGCAGTACTTC.

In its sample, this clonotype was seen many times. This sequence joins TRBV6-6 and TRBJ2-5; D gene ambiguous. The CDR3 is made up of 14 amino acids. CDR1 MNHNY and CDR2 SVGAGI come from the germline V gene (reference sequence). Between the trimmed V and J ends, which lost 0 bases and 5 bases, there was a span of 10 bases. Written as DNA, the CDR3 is TGTGCCAGCAGTTACTCGGCAACTCGGGAGACCCAGTACTTC. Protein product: CASSYSATRETQYF.

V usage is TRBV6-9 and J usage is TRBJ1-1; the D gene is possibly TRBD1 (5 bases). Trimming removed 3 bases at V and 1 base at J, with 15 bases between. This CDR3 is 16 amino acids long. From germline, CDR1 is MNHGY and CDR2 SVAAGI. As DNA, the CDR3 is TGTGCCAGCAGTTACTTCGGAGGGACCAAGAACACTGAAGCTTTCTTT. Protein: CASSYFGGTKNTEAFF.

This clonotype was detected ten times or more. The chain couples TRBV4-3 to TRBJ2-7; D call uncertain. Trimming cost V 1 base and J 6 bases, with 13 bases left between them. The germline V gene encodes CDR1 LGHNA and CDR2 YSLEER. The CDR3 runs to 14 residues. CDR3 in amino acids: CASSQATPGSEQYF. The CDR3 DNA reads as TGCGCCAGCAGCCAAGCCACACCGGGTAGCGAGCAGTACTTC.

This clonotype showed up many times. Written as DNA, the CDR3 is TGCGCCAGCAGGTTAGGGGGCGGTGGCTACACCTTC. Residues: CASRLGGGGYTF. V is TRBV5-1 and J is TRBJ1-2; 7 bases line up with TRBD1. J gave up 7 bases and V 5 bases, and 5 bases lay outside the gene matches. Germline loops: CDR1 SGHRS, CDR2 YFSETQ. CDR3 length equals 12 residues.

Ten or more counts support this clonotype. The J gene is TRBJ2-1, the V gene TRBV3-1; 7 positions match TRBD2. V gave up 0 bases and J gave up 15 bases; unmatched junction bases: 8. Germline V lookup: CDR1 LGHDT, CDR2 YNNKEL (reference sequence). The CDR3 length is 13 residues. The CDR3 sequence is CASSQESGTTRFF. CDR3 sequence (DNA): TGTGCCAGCAGCCAAGAATCTGGGACTACGCGGTTCTTC.

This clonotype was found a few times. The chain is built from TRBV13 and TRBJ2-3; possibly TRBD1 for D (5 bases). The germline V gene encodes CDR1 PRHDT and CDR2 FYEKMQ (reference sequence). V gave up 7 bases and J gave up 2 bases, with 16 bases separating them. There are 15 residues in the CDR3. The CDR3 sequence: CASTRAGSNTDTQYF. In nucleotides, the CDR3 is TGTGCCAGCACTCGTGCAGGGTCCAACACAGATACGCAGTATTTT.

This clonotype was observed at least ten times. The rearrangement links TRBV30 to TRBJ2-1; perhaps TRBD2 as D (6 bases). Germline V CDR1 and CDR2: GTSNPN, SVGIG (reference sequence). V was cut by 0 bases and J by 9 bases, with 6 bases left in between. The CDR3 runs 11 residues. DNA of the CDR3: TGTGCCTGGAGTGTGGGGGGTGAGCAGTTCTTC. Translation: CAWSVGGEQFF.

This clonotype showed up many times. CDR3 nucleotide sequence: TGTGCCAGCCTTCCGGTGGGGGCCCCTATTACCTATGGCTACACCTTC. The encoded protein is CASLPVGAPITYGYTF. The V call is TRBV28, the J call TRBJ1-2, with TRBD1 as a possible D gene (6 bases). The CDR3 sequence is 16 residues long. Germline assignment: CDR1 MDHEN and CDR2 SYDVKM. Between the trimmed V and J ends, which lost 8 bases and 4 bases, there was a span of 23 bases.

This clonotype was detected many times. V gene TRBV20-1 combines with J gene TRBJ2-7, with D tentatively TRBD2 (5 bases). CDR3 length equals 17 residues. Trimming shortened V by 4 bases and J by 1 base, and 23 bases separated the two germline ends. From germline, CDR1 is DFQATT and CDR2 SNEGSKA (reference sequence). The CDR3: CSAILQTGSGMSYEQYF. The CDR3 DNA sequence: TGCAGTGCTATACTTCAGACGGGGTCGGGAATGTCCTACGAGCAGTACTTC.

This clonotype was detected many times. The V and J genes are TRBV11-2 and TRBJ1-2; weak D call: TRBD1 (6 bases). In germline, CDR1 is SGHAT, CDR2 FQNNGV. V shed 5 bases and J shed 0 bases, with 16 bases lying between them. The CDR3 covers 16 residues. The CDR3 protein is CASSHQGTHPNYGYTF. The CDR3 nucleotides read TGTGCCAGCAGCCATCAGGGGACACATCCTAACTATGGCTACACCTTC.